A single sample is the source of the 24 T cell receptor beta chains below, sequenced in a study of Ad26.COV2.S vaccination and SARS-CoV-2 variants. Only in-frame clones appear in the TCRdb table, and some are missing; sequencing was by immunoSEQ multiplex PCR. The sample has 410,000 or so clones; 80% to 95% are singletons. Treatment reported: around 19 received Ad26.COV2.S at low or high dose, single or two shots; roughly 5 received placebo; per-sample allocation not given. Sampling occurred on day 63 after the first vaccine or placebo injection. The sequencing used peripheral blood, collected in a trial of Ad26.COV2.S vaccine versus placebo. Receptors were obtained from a person between 18 and 60 years old who received the Ad26.COV2.S COVID-19 vaccine or a placebo.

This clone turned up a few times. V is TRBV7-2 and J is TRBJ1-2, with 9 bases that match TRBD1. Per germline, CDR1 SGHTA and CDR2 FQGNSA. Trimming cost V 5 bases and J 4 bases; bases outside gene matches: 5. CDR3 length: 14 amino acids. The CDR3 DNA sequence: TGTGCCAGCAGCCCGGGACAGGGCGTCTATGGCTACACCTTC. It is translated as CASSPGQGVYGYTF.

This clone was found once. V usage is TRBV6-5 and J usage is TRBJ2-1; 8 nucleotides align to TRBD1. Looked up from germline, CDR1 is MNHEY and CDR2 is SVGAGI. Trimming at V came to 7 bases and at J to 0 bases, leaving 5 bases not matched to a gene. The CDR3 is 15 amino acids. In nucleotides, the CDR3 is TGTGCCAGCAACCAGGACAGGGTCTCCTACAATGAGCAGTTCTTC. This gives the protein CASNQDRVSYNEQFF.

The chain employs TRBV13 and TRBJ1-2, with D possibly TRBD1 on 5 matching bases. This CDR3 region has 15 residues. Germline CDR1 reads PRHDT; CDR2 reads FYEKMQ (reference sequence). The V end lost 3 bases, the J end lost 4 bases, and 15 bases lay between the germline ends. The CDR3 here is CASSFGRGRSYGYTF. The CDR3 DNA sequence: TGTGCCAGCAGCTTCGGGCGGGGGAGATCCTATGGCTACACCTTC.

The genes are TRBV19 and TRBJ1-5; a weak D match, TRBD1 (6 bases). From germline, CDR1 is LNHDA and CDR2 SQIVND (reference sequence). This CDR3 has 14 residues. The ends were cut back, 5 bases at V and 6 bases at J, with 14 bases in the middle. CDR3 bases: TGTGCCAGTAGTCTTGGGGGGGGCAGTCAGCCCCAGCATTTT. Protein product: CASSLGGGSQPQHF.

The V gene is TRBV11-2, the J gene TRBJ1-2; 12 nucleotides line up with TRBD1. The CDR3 length is 13 residues. V shed 4 bases and J 8 bases; nucleotides not matched to a gene: 2. Per the germline V gene, CDR1 is SGHAT and CDR2 is FQNNGV. In DNA, the CDR3 is TGTGCCAGCAGCTGGGACAGGGGGCACGGCTACACCTTC. Translation: CASSWDRGHGYTF.

This chain uses TRBV2 with TRBJ2-1, with D hard to call. Germline V gene sequence: CDR1 SNHLY, CDR2 FYNNEI. Between the trimmed V and J ends, which lost 4 bases and 9 bases, there was a span of 13 bases. The CDR3 runs 13 residues. In DNA, the CDR3 is TGTGCCAGCAGTGTCGACATCCTCGGTGAGCAGTTCTTC. This encodes CASSVDILGEQFF.

The chain joins TRBV5-1 to TRBJ2-5; 7 positions match TRBD1. There are 19 residues in the CDR3. V was clipped by 0 bases and J by 1 base; unmatched bases: 15. Germline values: CDR1 SGHRS, CDR2 YFSETQ. The CDR3 DNA sequence: TGCGCCAGCAGCTTGGCTCCTAATCGGGACAGAATTTTCCAAGAGACCCAGTACTTC. Residues: CASSLAPNRDRIFQETQYF.

The rearrangement joins TRBV19 to TRBJ1-1; 12 nucleotides agree with TRBD1. Germline V gives CDR1 LNHDA, CDR2 SQIVND (reference sequence). After removal of 6 bases from V and 13 bases from J, the junction contained 15 bases not matched to a gene. The CDR3 totals 15 residues. This CDR3 is CASSTSGGTGGPGFF. Here the CDR3 DNA reads TGTGCCAGTAGCACCTCGGGGGGGACAGGGGGCCCGGGTTTCTTT.

The chain recombines TRBV2 with TRBJ2-3; 9 nucleotides match TRBD2. With 11 bases clipped from V and 3 bases from J, the junction kept 15 bases outside the gene matches. Germline CDR1 reads SNHLY; CDR2 reads FYNNEI. The CDR3 totals 16 residues. The CDR3, as DNA: TGTGCCGGATCGTTTAGGACTAGCGTGGTGACAGATACGCAGTATTTT. It codes for CAGSFRTSVVTDTQYF. Filled out from reference TRBV2 and TRBJ2-3, the complete variable domain reads EPEVTQTPSHQVTQMGQEVILRCVPISNHLYFYWYRQILGQKVEFLVSFYNNEISEKSEIFDDQFSVERPDGSNFTLKIRSTKLEDSAMYFCAGSFRTSVVTDTQYFGPGTRLTVL.

The chain combines TRBV7-2 with TRBJ2-2; 10 bases match TRBD2. The germline CDR1 and CDR2 sequences are SGHTA and FQGNSA. V lost 4 bases and J lost 6; bases outside the gene matches: 5. CDR3 length equals 15 residues. The CDR3 DNA reads TGTGCCAGCAGCTCCCAGCGGGGGGGCCCCGGGGAGCTGTTTTTT. It specifies CASSSQRGGPGELFF.

The chain employs TRBV3-1 (or the pseudogene TRBV3-2) and TRBJ2-1; D is possibly TRBD1 (5 bases). This CDR3 comprises 15 residues. CDR1 is LGHDT and CDR2 is YNNKEL in the germline V gene (reference sequence). The V and J ends lost 2 bases and 4 bases respectively, with 12 bases between them. CDR3 protein: CASSQNLDRYNEQFF. The CDR3 DNA follows: TGTGCCAGCAGCCAAAATTTAGACAGATACAATGAGCAGTTCTTC.

CDR3 nucleotides: TGTGCCAGCAGCACAGGGAATGTCTACGAGCAGTACTTC. Translating gives CASSTGNVYEQYF. The genes are TRBV7-9 and TRBJ2-7; TRBD1 might be the D (6 bases). The CDR3 has 13 amino acids. Germline CDR1 is SEHNR and CDR2 is FQNEAQ (reference sequence). Trimming took off 5 bases at V and 3 bases at J, with 11 bases between the two ends.

The chain is built from TRBV6-2 or TRBV6-3 and TRBJ1-1; 7 bases align to TRBD1. V was clipped by 6 bases and J by 4 bases; unmatched bases: 5. Germline values: CDR1 MNHEY, CDR2 SVGEGT. This CDR3 spans 13 amino acids. CDR3 in amino acids: CASRYRDSTEAFF. The CDR3 DNA reads as TGTGCCAGCAGGTACCGGGACAGCACTGAAGCTTTCTTT.

V gene TRBV10-3 combines with J gene TRBJ1-2; possible D gene TRBD1, 5 bases. V lost 5 bases and J 8 bases, leaving 15 bases between the germline ends. CDR1 is ENHRY and CDR2 is SYGVKD in the germline V gene. The CDR3 sequence is 13 residues long. The CDR3 protein is CAISRGPKEGYTF. The CDR3 coding sequence is TGTGCCATCAGTCGGGGACCAAAGGAAGGCTACACCTTC.

This clone was observed a single time. The chain is built from TRBV9 and TRBJ2-4; D remains ambiguous. CDR1 is SGDLS and CDR2 is YYNGEE in the germline V gene. V was shortened by 4 bases and J by 0 bases, with 8 bases between the two germline ends. There are 14 residues in the CDR3. Here the CDR3 DNA reads TGTGCCAGCAGCCCTCGACTAGCCAAAAACATTCAGTACTTC. As protein: CASSPRLAKNIQYF.

The V and J genes are TRBV27 and TRBJ1-5, with D unclear. V dropped 2 bases and J dropped 1 base, with 3 bases sitting between them. The CDR3 extends over 13 amino acids. CDR1 and CDR2 from the germline V gene are MNHEY and SMNVEV (reference sequence). The CDR3 bases are TGTGCCAGCAGTTTAACGAGCAATCAGCCCCAGCATTTT. It is translated as CASSLTSNQPQHF.

The gene calls are TRBV7-9 and TRBJ2-1; D uncertain. Germline CDR1 and CDR2: SEHNR and FQNEAQ (reference sequence). Trimming took 1 base from V and 2 from J, leaving 6 bases between them. The length of the CDR3 is 14 residues. CDR3 protein: CASSLVGTYNEQFF. As DNA, the CDR3 is TGTGCCAGCAGCTTAGTAGGTACCTACAATGAGCAGTTCTTC.

The CDR3 loop is CASSFPGSYYGYTF. The DNA of the CDR3 is TGTGCCAGCAGCTTCCCAGGCAGCTACTATGGCTACACCTTC. The chain recombines TRBV7-9 with TRBJ1-2; D unresolved. This CDR3 contains 14 residues. The germline V and J ends were trimmed by 3 bases and 3 bases, with 11 bases remaining between them. CDR1 SEHNR and CDR2 FQNEAQ come from the germline V gene (reference sequence). Using reference TRBV7-9 and TRBJ1-2 for the parts outside the CDR3, the full variable domain is DTGVSQNPRHKITKRGQNVTFRCDPISEHNRLYWYRQTLGQGPEFLTYFQNEAQLEKSRLLSDRFSAERPKGSFSTLEIQRTEQGDSAMYLCASSFPGSYYGYTFGSGTRLTVV.

The V call is TRBV7-2, the J call TRBJ1-1; 7 bases are a match to TRBD1. Germline loops: CDR1 SGHTA, CDR2 FQGNSA. Trimming removed 7 bases from V and 1 base from J; junction bases left unmatched: 15. The CDR3 is made up of 17 amino acids. In DNA form, the CDR3 reads TGTGCCAGCACTGCCCGGGACAGAGCAACCCAGAACACTGAAGCTTTCTTT. Encoded protein: CASTARDRATQNTEAFF.

The J gene is TRBJ2-7, the V gene TRBV21-1; the table's TRBD1 call for D was not verified on the DNA. TRBV21-1 is flagged as a pseudogene. The CDR3 spans 14 residues. CDR3 nucleotide sequence: TGTGCCAGCAGTACACAGGGGACCCCCTACGAGCAGTACTTC. It translates to CASSTQGTPYEQYF.

This chain joins TRBV6-2 or TRBV6-3 and TRBJ1-2; no clear D. This CDR3 contains 12 residues. CDR1 is MNHEY and CDR2 is SVGEGT in the germline V gene. Between the trimmed V and J ends, which lost 5 bases and 5 bases, there was a span of 9 bases. CDR3 sequence (DNA): TGTGCCAGCAGTCCCGGTCCGTATGGCTACACCTTC. Translation gives CASSPGPYGYTF.

This chain joins TRBV7-2 and TRBJ2-3, with 7 bases lining up with TRBD2. CDR3 size: 18 residues. With 0 bases clipped from V and 0 bases from J, the junction kept 9 bases outside the gene matches. Germline CDR1 reads SGHTA; CDR2 reads FQGNSA. The CDR3: CASSLAIYGGESTDTQYF. Here the CDR3 DNA reads TGTGCCAGCAGCTTAGCGATATATGGGGGGGAAAGCACAGATACGCAGTATTTT. The full variable domain, its missing parts supplied by reference TRBV7-2 and TRBJ2-3, is GAGVSQSPSNKVTEKGKDVELRCDPISGHTALYWYRQSLGQGLEFLIYFQGNSAPDKSGLPSDRFSAERTGGSVSTLTIQRTQQEDSAVYLCASSLAIYGGESTDTQYFGPGTRLTVL.

This chain uses TRBV28 with TRBJ1-2; D remains unclear. V was shortened by 5 bases and J by 5 bases, with 15 bases between the two germline ends. This CDR3 comprises 14 residues. Germline V CDR1 and CDR2: MDHEN, SYDVKM. The CDR3 loop is CASSLGRSSYGYTF. In DNA form, the CDR3 reads TGTGCCAGCAGTCTGGGTAGGAGCAGTTATGGCTACACCTTC.

This clone was seen only a few times. The chain employs TRBV19 and TRBJ1-4; no clear D gene. Trimming took 1 base from V and 7 from J, leaving 13 bases between them. The CDR3 totals 15 residues. In germline, CDR1 is LNHDA, CDR2 SQIVND (reference sequence). The CDR3 DNA reads TGTGCCAGTAGTATAGGTGGAGGGTTTGCTGAAAAACTGTTTTTT. Protein sequence: CASSIGGGFAEKLFF.